A single sample is the source of the 30 T cell receptor beta chains below, sequenced in a study of blood T cell repertoires in COVID-19. TCRdb's table, derived via immunoSEQ multiplex PCR, lists solely in-frame clones and lacks some. The table shows approximately 46,000 clones, with around 78% occurring only once. The sample consisted of peripheral blood. The receptors derive from a human donor in a cohort sampled during active COVID-19.

The CDR3 reads CASSHSATGASYEQYF. The DNA for the CDR3 is TGCGCCAGCAGCCACTCCGCCACAGGTGCCTCCTACGAGCAGTACTTC. The chain uses TRBV4-3 and TRBJ2-7; D possibly corresponds to TRBD1 (5 bases). The CDR3 has 16 residues. V was clipped by 3 bases and J by 0 bases, with 15 bases between them. Germline V gene lookup returns CDR1 LGHNA and CDR2 YSLEER.

The rearrangement joins TRBV29-1 to TRBJ2-3, with TRBD2 matching over 8 bases. The junction had 7 bases not matched to a gene; V was cut back by 3 bases and J by 8 bases. Germline loops: CDR1 SQVTM, CDR2 ANQGSEA. The CDR3 has 13 residues. The CDR3 DNA reads as TGCAGCGTTGAGGAGCGGGGGCCGAGTACGCAGTATTTT. It encodes CSVEERGPSTQYF.

A few counts support this clone. The chain couples TRBV2 to TRBJ2-7; D remains unclear. Germline assignment: CDR1 SNHLY and CDR2 FYNNEI. This CDR3 has 11 amino acids. V gave up 6 bases and J gave up 6 bases, with 9 bases separating them. DNA for the CDR3: TGTGCCAGCAGCCCACTTGGCGAGCAGTACTTC. Residues: CASSPLGEQYF.

CDR3 protein: CASSLGGGLQETQYF. CDR3 nucleotides: TGCGCCAGCAGCTTGGGAGGGGGTCTCCAAGAGACCCAGTACTTC. The J gene is TRBJ2-5, the V gene TRBV5-1; maybe TRBD1 (6 bases). The CDR3 has 15 amino acids. Germline V gene data show CDR1 as SGHRS and CDR2 as YFSETQ. V gave up 0 bases and J gave up 1 base, with 10 bases separating them.

The V call is TRBV3-1 (or the pseudogene TRBV3-2), the J call TRBJ1-1; 9 bases agree with TRBD1. The CDR3 contains 18 residues. Losses at the gene ends were 1 base for V and 1 base for J; bases not matched to a gene: 10. Germline V CDR1 and CDR2: LGHDT, YNNKEL (reference sequence). The CDR3 loop reads CASSQVLDRGGWNTEAFF. For the CDR3, the DNA is TGTGCCAGCAGCCAAGTTTTGGACAGGGGAGGATGGAACACTGAAGCTTTCTTT.

The chain combines TRBV9 with TRBJ2-7; TRBD1 matches at 9 bases. The ends lost 0 bases at V and 8 bases at J; junction bases unmatched: 3. The germline gives CDR1 SGDLS, CDR2 YYNGEE. This CDR3 spans 13 amino acids. The CDR3 loop reads CASSVEQGAQQYF. The CDR3 nucleotides are TGTGCCAGCAGCGTAGAACAGGGGGCCCAGCAGTACTTC.

This CDR3 is CASSSYSRNQPQHF. Here the CDR3 DNA reads TGTGCCAGCAGTTCCTACAGCCGCAATCAGCCCCAGCATTTT. The rearrangement links TRBV6-6 to TRBJ1-5; D is uncertain. Germline assignment: CDR1 MNHNY and CDR2 SVGAGI (reference sequence). CDR3 length: 14 residues. The V end was cut by 4 bases, the J end by 2 bases, with 9 bases between.

The chain joins TRBV27 to TRBJ1-1, with 8 bases identical to TRBD1. Germline lookup yields CDR1 MNHEY and CDR2 SMNVEV (reference sequence). The CDR3 is 17 residues long. The V segment lost 4 bases and the J segment 0 bases; nucleotides outside the gene matches: 10. The chain's CDR3 is CASSSSGGEIMNTEAFF. As DNA, the CDR3 is TGTGCCAGCAGTTCCTCAGGGGGCGAAATTATGAACACTGAAGCTTTCTTT.

V gene TRBV28 combines with J gene TRBJ2-7, with a possible D match to TRBD2 (6 bases). Between the trimmed V and J ends, which lost 2 bases and 7 bases, there was a span of 21 bases. The CDR3 covers 16 residues. Germline assignment: CDR1 MDHEN and CDR2 SYDVKM. CDR3 protein: CASSLSIGGAVWEQYF. The CDR3, as DNA: TGTGCCAGCAGTTTAAGCATTGGCGGGGCAGTGTGGGAGCAGTACTTC.

This clone has more than one count but fewer than ten. The chain employs TRBV4-1 and TRBJ1-2; D perhaps matches TRBD1 (5 bases). Germline CDR1 reads MGHRA; CDR2 reads YSYEKL. V lost 4 bases, J lost 2 bases, and 11 bases lay in between. The CDR3 has 14 residues. DNA for the CDR3: TGCGCCAGCAGCCGCAGGGAGGCGAACTATGGCTACACCTTC. Its protein product is CASSRREANYGYTF.

This sequence joins TRBV9 and TRBJ1-1; TRBD1 is a possible D gene (5 bases). The CDR3 sequence is 13 residues long. Germline V gene lookup returns CDR1 SGDLS and CDR2 YYNGEE. V was trimmed by 6 bases and J by 9 bases, leaving 18 bases between them. The CDR3, as DNA: TGTGCCAGCAACCTTCTTTCGGACACCAAAGCTTTCTTT. Protein sequence: CASNLLSDTKAFF. Drawing the rest from reference TRBV9 and TRBJ1-1, the complete variable domain is DSGVTQTPKHLITATGQRVTLRCSPRSGDLSVYWYQQSLDQGLQFLIQYYNGEERAKGNILERFSAQQFPDLHSELNLSSLELGDSALYFCASNLLSDTKAFFGQGTRLTVV.

The sample holds one count of this clone. The chain recombines TRBV19 with TRBJ2-3, with TRBD2 matching over 8 bases. V trimming: 4 bases; J trimming: 6 bases; junction bases outside the gene matches: 3. This CDR3 region has 13 residues. CDR1 and CDR2 from the germline V gene are LNHDA and SQIVND (reference sequence). The CDR3 here is CASSNGGADTQYF. For the CDR3, the DNA is TGTGCCAGTAGTAACGGGGGGGCTGATACGCAGTATTTT.

V usage is TRBV4-1 and J usage is TRBJ2-7; maybe TRBD2 (6 bases). Germline-derived CDR1 and CDR2 are MGHRA and YSYEKL. The CDR3 contains 15 residues. V was pared by 0 bases and J by 0 bases, with 9 bases between. CDR3 protein: CASSQEGDFSYEQYF. The CDR3 nucleotides are TGCGCCAGCAGCCAAGAAGGGGACTTCTCCTACGAGCAGTACTTC.

This sequence joins TRBV7-9 and TRBJ1-5; a weak D match, TRBD1 (6 bases). The CDR3 has 16 amino acids. V dropped 5 bases and J dropped 2 bases, with 16 bases sitting between them. Looked up from germline, CDR1 is SEHNR and CDR2 is FQNEAQ (reference sequence). CDR3 sequence reads: CASSQTGNRGNQPQHF. The CDR3 bases are TGTGCCAGCAGCCAAACAGGGAACAGGGGCAATCAGCCCCAGCATTTT.

The chain links TRBV12-3 or TRBV12-4 to TRBJ1-2; a possible D gene is TRBD1 (5 bases). The length of the CDR3 is 12 residues. The ends were cut back, 4 bases at V and 7 bases at J, with 10 bases in the middle. CDR3 amino acids: CASSSTGRGYTF. In nucleotides, the CDR3 is TGTGCCAGCAGTTCTACAGGACGTGGCTACACCTTC.

The chain recombines TRBV24-1 with TRBJ2-7, with D perhaps matching TRBD1 (5 bases). This CDR3 contains 13 residues. CDR1 and CDR2 from the germline V gene are KGHDR and SFDVKD. Between the trimmed V and J ends, which lost 4 bases and 0 bases, there was a span of 6 bases. The CDR3 nucleotides read TGTGCCACCAGTGAGGACAACTCCTACGAGCAGTACTTC. The encoded protein is CATSEDNSYEQYF.

The chain employs TRBV18 and TRBJ2-7, with TRBD1 matching over 9 bases. V dropped 5 bases and J dropped 7; count of bases not matched to a gene: 12. Germline CDR1 and CDR2: KGHSH and LQKENI. CDR3 length equals 15 residues. CDR3 protein: CASSSNRDRAGEQYF. CDR3 bases: TGTGCCAGCTCATCGAACCGGGACAGGGCCGGAGAGCAGTACTTC.

In its sample, this clone was seen a few times. This chain connects TRBV19 to TRBJ1-1, with D unclear. The ends were cut back, 4 bases at V and 5 bases at J, with 17 bases in the middle. Germline V gives CDR1 LNHDA, CDR2 SQIVND (reference sequence). The CDR3 consists of 15 residues. CDR3 in amino acids: CASSKSGNRGTEAFF. The CDR3 DNA reads TGTGCCAGTAGTAAAAGCGGGAACCGGGGTACTGAAGCTTTCTTT.

The chain couples TRBV6-6 to TRBJ1-2; 8 bases line up with TRBD1. CDR3 length equals 16 residues. Germline CDR1 MNHNY, CDR2 SVGAGI (reference sequence). V shed 4 bases and J 8 bases; nucleotides not matched to a gene: 15. The DNA for the CDR3 is TGTGCCAGCAGTTTTTCCCGACAGGGGTCTAATGAAGGCTACACCTTC. Its translation is CASSFSRQGSNEGYTF.

This rearrangement joins TRBV19 to TRBJ1-2, with 8 bases fitting TRBD1. The CDR3 consists of 13 residues. V shed 5 bases, J shed 6 bases, and the junction held 5 bases outside the gene matches. Germline values: CDR1 LNHDA, CDR2 SQIVND (reference sequence). CDR3 nucleotides: TGTGCCAGTAGTCGAGGGACAGGCGATGGCTACACCTTC. Amino acids: CASSRGTGDGYTF.

The CDR3 loop is CASSFSGGSYEQYF. CDR3 nucleotides: TGTGCCAGCAGCTTTAGCGGGGGCTCCTACGAGCAGTACTTC. The J gene is TRBJ2-7, the V gene TRBV7-2; 9 positions agree with TRBD2. CDR1 and CDR2 from the germline V gene are SGHTA and FQGNSA. The CDR3 loop spans 14 amino acids. Trimming took 3 bases from V and 0 from J; bases not matched to a gene: 0.

This chain connects TRBV7-9 to TRBJ1-4, with 9 bases aligning to TRBD1. The germline V gene has CDR1 SEHNR and CDR2 FQNEAQ (reference sequence). This CDR3 region has 15 residues. J gave up 4 bases and V 5 bases, and 5 bases lay outside the gene matches. This CDR3 reads CASSPTTGGNEKLFF. The CDR3 region has the DNA TGTGCCAGCAGCCCGACGACAGGGGGTAATGAAAAACTGTTTTTT.

This chain connects TRBV10-3 to TRBJ2-5; D might be TRBD2 (6 bases). This CDR3 has 13 amino acids. The ends were cut back, 4 bases at V and 4 bases at J, with 10 bases in the middle. From germline, CDR1 is ENHRY and CDR2 SYGVKD. CDR3 coding DNA: TGTGCCATCAGTGGGGGGGTTGGAGAGACCCAGTACTTC. It translates to CAISGGVGETQYF.

This clone was counted a few times. The V and J genes are TRBV9 and TRBJ2-1, with 7 bases aligning to TRBD1. Germline CDR1 is SGDLS and CDR2 is YYNGEE. The CDR3 totals 13 residues. J was trimmed by 9 bases and V by 0 bases; bases with no gene match: 3. The CDR3 bases are TGTGCCAGCAGCGTAGGAGGGGACAGTGAGCAGTTCTTC. This sequence encodes CASSVGGDSEQFF.

This clone showed up just once. DNA for the CDR3: TGTGCCAGCAGACGATGGACAGGGGGATTGAGAGGCTACACCTTC. Translation gives CASRRWTGGLRGYTF. The genes are TRBV5-6 and TRBJ1-2; TRBD1 agrees at 10 bases. The junction had 12 bases not matched to a gene; V was cut back by 5 bases and J by 8 bases. This CDR3 spans 15 amino acids. In germline, CDR1 is SGHDT, CDR2 YYEEEE. The whole variable domain, filled in from reference TRBV5-6 and TRBJ1-2, reads DAGVTQSPTHLIKTRGQQVTLRCSPKSGHDTVSWYQQALGQGPQFIFQYYEEEERQRGNFPDRFSGHQFPNYSSELNVNALLLGDSALYLCASRRWTGGLRGYTFGSGTRLTVV.

The gene calls are TRBV19 and TRBJ2-5; possibly TRBD1 for D (5 bases). CDR3 size: 11 residues. Germline V gene lookup returns CDR1 LNHDA and CDR2 SQIVND (reference sequence). V was clipped by 5 bases and J by 6 bases, with 7 bases between them. The CDR3 spells CASSSGKTQYF. The CDR3 nucleotides are TGTGCCAGTAGTTCAGGGAAGACCCAGTACTTC.

The chain couples TRBV25-1 to TRBJ1-2; D is uncertain. The V end lost 3 bases, the J end lost 1 base, and 9 bases lay between the germline ends. The CDR3 runs to 14 residues. Germline V gives CDR1 MGHDK, CDR2 SYGVNS. The CDR3 DNA reads as TGTGCCAGCAGTGATGACTTGGGTAACTATGGCTACACCTTC. Translation: CASSDDLGNYGYTF.

In this sample, this clone turned up once. The chain couples TRBV5-1 to TRBJ1-1; 8 nucleotides agree with TRBD1. CDR1 is SGHRS, CDR2 YFSETQ, per germline. The CDR3 totals 17 residues. With 0 bases clipped from V and 4 bases from J, the junction kept 11 bases outside the gene matches. The CDR3 region has the DNA TGCGCCAGCAGCTTGGTGGGGACAGGTGGGGGAGGCACTGAAGCTTTCTTT. It codes for CASSLVGTGGGGTEAFF.

J is TRBJ1-1 and V is TRBV6-7, with TRBD1 matching over 10 bases. TRBV6-7 is treated as an ORF (open reading frame) with a function not yet certain. Trimming cost V 6 bases and J 1 base; bases outside gene matches: 5. This CDR3 is built from 15 residues. The CDR3 here is CASSPGQGQNTEAFF. In nucleotides, the CDR3 is TGTGCCAGCAGCCCGGGACAGGGGCAGAACACTGAAGCTTTCTTT.

The J gene is TRBJ2-3, the V gene TRBV29-1; TRBD1 might be the D (5 bases). The CDR3 contains 15 residues. V shed 5 bases and J shed 9 bases, with 24 bases lying between them. CDR1 is SQVTM, CDR2 ANQGSEA, per germline. CDR3: CSVSEQVAGLWTQYF. CDR3 in DNA: TGCAGCGTTTCGGAACAGGTGGCAGGCTTGTGGACGCAGTATTTT.